These T cell receptor beta chains were read from a single sample in a study of T cells in Graves' hyperthyroidism and ophthalmopathy. Each CDR3 protein is one row after TCRdb ran MiXCR on the multiplex PCR reads. The sample contains around 350,000 distinct CDR3 sequences, roughly 19% of which appear only once. Sequencing input: blood. All receptors derive from a woman younger than 30 with Graves' hyperthyroidism. The CDR3 runs from the conserved cysteine through the conserved F or W. A D gene is named only where the DNA matches it firmly. The size entry is marked missing in some rows and otherwise reads once, few, many or a size class.

J gene | clone size | V gene | CDR3 length | D gene | CDR3 protein | CDR3 DNA
TRBJ1-2 | many | TRBV20-1 | 14 | NA | CSARDQWGGHGYTF | TGCAGTGCTAGAGATCAGTGGGGGGGGCATGGCTACACCTTC
TRBJ1-3 | many | TRBV5-1 | 16 | NA | CASSLTGSFNGNTIYF | TGCGCCAGCAGCTTAACAGGCTCTTTTAATGGAAACACCATATATTTT
TRBJ1-5 | many | TRBV6-5 | 14 | NA | CASSSVGFNQPQHF | TGTGCCAGCAGTTCAGTCGGCTTCAATCAGCCCCAGCATTTT
TRBJ2-7 | many | TRBV16 | 17 | TRBD1 | CASSPGARQGARHEQYF | TGTGCCAGCAGCCCTGGGGCCCGACAGGGGGCAAGGCACGAGCAGTACTTC
TRBJ1-2 | NA | TRBV12-3/TRBV12-4 | 15 | TRBD1 | CASSLRGSELDGYTF | TGTGCCAGCAGTCTCAGGGGGTCGGAATTGGATGGCTACACCTTC
TRBJ1-1 | many | TRBV20-1 | 15 | TRBD1 | CRPDRANTMNTEAFF | TGCAGACCGGACAGGGCCAACACCATGAACACTGAAGCTTTCTTT
TRBJ1-5 | NA | TRBV12-3/TRBV12-4 | 16 | TRBD1 | CASSPSDRGNPQPQHF | TGTGCCAGCAGTCCGTCGGACAGGGGAAATCCTCAGCCCCAGCATTTT
TRBJ2-2 | many | TRBV7-6 | 14 | NA | CASSPVEGTGELFF | TGTGCCAGCAGCCCCGTGGAAGGCACCGGGGAGCTGTTTTTT
TRBJ2-5 | many | TRBV20-1 | 12 | NA | CSAPGDQETQYF | TGCAGTGCGCCGGGGGACCAAGAGACCCAGTACTTC
TRBJ2-5 | many | TRBV5-1 | 13 | NA | CASSSDWRETQYF | TGCGCCAGCAGCTCCGATTGGAGGGAGACCCAGTACTTC
TRBJ2-7 | NA | TRBV20-1 | 16 | NA | CSAGDVGFRTTLEQYF | TGCAGTGCAGGGGATGTAGGATTTCGCACCACCCTTGAGCAGTACTTC
TRBJ2-7 | many | TRBV2 | 14 | NA | CASSTDGPSYEQYF | TGTGCCAGCAGTACCGACGGGCCCTCCTACGAGCAGTACTTC
TRBJ2-7 | many | TRBV6-1 | 16 | TRBD1 | CASSVTPGQGLYEQYF | TGTGCCAGCAGTGTCACCCCGGGACAGGGCTTGTACGAGCAGTACTTC
TRBJ2-6 | many | TRBV12-3/TRBV12-4 | 15 | NA | CASSLGISGANVLTF | TGTGCCAGCAGTTTAGGAATCTCTGGGGCCAACGTCCTGACTTTC
TRBJ2-5 | many | TRBV20-1 | 14 | NA | CSAFRDPDQETQYF | TGCAGTGCTTTTCGGGACCCTGACCAAGAGACCCAGTACTTC
TRBJ2-7 | many | TRBV11-2 | 12 | NA | CASSLSNYEQYF | TGTGCCAGCAGCCTTTCCAACTACGAGCAGTACTTC
TRBJ1-3 | many | TRBV6-5 | 16 | NA | CASSYSSRFPGNTIYF | TGTGCCAGCAGTTACTCGTCAAGGTTTCCTGGAAACACCATATATTTT
TRBJ1-1 | many | TRBV30 | 11 | NA | CACLLDREAFF | TGTGCCTGCCTCTTGGACAGAGAGGCTTTCTTT
TRBJ2-5 | many | TRBV5-1 | 14 | TRBD2 | CASNRGGPQETQYF | TGCGCCAGTAACCGCGGGGGTCCCCAAGAGACCCAGTACTTC
TRBJ1-1 | many | TRBV19 | 14 | TRBD1 | CASRKQGASTEAFF | TGTGCCAGTAGAAAACAGGGGGCGAGCACTGAAGCTTTCTTT
TRBJ2-7 | many | TRBV20-1 | 18 | TRBD2 | CSASSPGFWGGDSYEQYF | TGCAGTGCTAGTTCCCCAGGGTTTTGGGGGGGGGACTCCTACGAGCAGTACTTC
TRBJ1-1 | NA | TRBV29-1 | 13 | NA | CSVSGYPNAEAFF | TGCAGCGTTTCGGGCTACCCCAACGCTGAAGCTTTCTTT